A single TCR beta chain is shown here with its context. Its antigen is as yet unknown. The CDR3 sequence is 18 residues long. V trimming: 2 bases; J trimming: 0 bases; junction bases outside the gene matches: 7. Germline V gene sequence: CDR1 KGHSH, CDR2 LQKENI. A CD45RA+ naive subset and a CD45RA-negative memory subset were split from CD4+ cells. These data originate in a study of shared clonotypes between healthy human individuals. General study findings and limits: Across a handful of donors, naive CD4 shared roughly 5%, naive CD8 under 4%, memory CD4 over 2%, memory CD8 over 0.3%.

TCRdb's table, derived via immunoSEQ multiplex PCR, lists solely in-frame clones and lacks some. This table has about 1.5 million clones, approximately 98% appearing once. The sequenced sample was naive CD4+ T cells sorted from blood. Noted subset: CD45RA+ positively selected. V is TRBV18 and J is TRBJ1-5; 10 bases are shared with TRBD1. The receptor's source is a man aged 25 to 40 in good health. CDR3 loop: CASSPTKTGGSSNQPQHF. The CDR3, as DNA: TGTGCCAGCTCACCAACAAAGACAGGGGGCTCTAGCAATCAGCCCCAGCATTTT.